The sequence of this T cell receptor beta chain was determined in a study of molecular identifiers for immune sequencing clone quantification. Broader study findings: In naive cells, clones above 20 RNA copies held under 1% of molecules, whereas in effector cells they held over 97%.

V was clipped by 0 bases and J by 1 base; unmatched bases: 6. The CDR3 has 17 residues. CDR1 and CDR2 (germline): MNHEY, SMNVEV (reference sequence). Notes on this clonotype: Its antigen is not identified.

Libraries of naive CD8 T cells were made from roughly 20,000 to 1,000,000 sorted cells. They used 10%, 30% or 50% RNA. CD8+CD4-CCR7+CD45RA+ sorting gave the naive CD8 T cells. Each CDR3 protein is one row after TCRdb ran MiXCR on the PCR reads. The table lists hundreds of thousands of distinct CDR3 sequences, about 25% of them singletons, with about 0.8% in the top ten. This TCR derives from a human donor in good health. Some libraries in this study had Jurkat cell RNA spiked in. The sequenced sample was naive CD8+ T cells from blood, with Jurkat cell RNA spiked in. Subset: FACS-sorted CD8+CD4-CCR7+CD45RA+ naive T cells. The chain recombines TRBV27 with TRBJ2-3; TRBD1 matches 8 bases. For the CDR3, the DNA is TGTGCCAGCAGTTTATCAAGGGGGACAGGTGGCACAGATACGCAGTATTTT. Translating gives CASSLSRGTGGTDTQYF.